This T cell receptor beta chain was obtained from a study of T cells in Graves' hyperthyroidism and ophthalmopathy. Whole-study context: Peripheral blood was obtained at initial diagnosis, preceding any treatment.

Patients with uncontrolled infections, other autoimmune diseases, pregnancy or lactation were excluded. What was amplified from RNA transcripts were TCR beta CDR3 regions. The TCR CDR3 first-round RT-PCR relied on the HTBI primer set. TCRdb redid the calling of the multiplex PCR reads with MiXCR, one entry per CDR3 protein. The sample includes hundreds of thousands of distinct CDR3 sequences, 38% seen only once; the top ten take approximately 10%. CDR3 length equals 15 residues. After removal of 7 bases from V and 7 bases from J, the junction contained 7 bases not matched to a gene. The specimen sequenced was blood. V gene TRBV12-3 or TRBV12-4 combines with J gene TRBJ1-6; 10 bases map to TRBD1. The TCR comes from a young man with Graves' hyperthyroidism. CDR3 amino acids: CASTPGQGRNSPLHF. CDR3 bases: TGTGCCAGCACCCCGGGACAGGGGAGGAATTCACCCCTCCACTTT.